This passage covers 6 T cell receptor beta chains from one sample sequenced in a study of blood T cells in healthy people across ages. A J-beta primer mix and a sample-barcoded 5' primer were used in a second PCR of about 6 to 12 cycles. Via MiXCR, TCRdb re-called the 5' RACE reads, giving one row per CDR3 protein. The repertoire has 1.5 million to 1.9 million distinct CDR3 sequences, approximately 42% of them found once; the top ten carry roughly 3.7%. The sequenced sample was blood. The receptors shown here come from a woman aged 18-29 years in good health.

The V gene is TRBV27, the J gene TRBJ1-2; 7 bases line up with TRBD1. This CDR3 contains 15 residues. Germline CDR1 MNHEY, CDR2 SMNVEV (reference sequence). Losses at the gene ends were 5 bases for V and 0 bases for J; bases not matched to a gene: 6. Here the CDR3 reads CASSIRDSPNYGYTF. Written as DNA, the CDR3 is TGTGCCAGCAGTATCCGGGACAGTCCTAACTATGGCTACACCTTC.

About this clonotype itself: One junction end does not reproduce the germline sequence, and a read error may be involved. V and J are TRBV4-3 and TRBJ2-5; D remains ambiguous. This CDR3 contains 13 residues. CDR1 and CDR2 from the germline V gene are LGHNA and YSLEER. The DNA of the CDR3 is TGTGCCAGCAGCCAAGATCCCTACAATGAGCAGTACTTC. Translation: CASSQDPYNEQYF.

The chain carries TRBV7-6 and TRBJ2-7, with D perhaps TRBD2 (7 bases). This CDR3 contains 14 residues. V was trimmed by 2 bases and J by 5 bases, leaving 13 bases between them. Per germline, CDR1 SGHVS and CDR2 FNYEAQ. The CDR3, as DNA: TGTGCCAGCAGCTTACTGGGGGGGCAGGACGAGCAGTACTTC. It translates to CASSLLGGQDEQYF. Looking up the rest from reference TRBV7-6 and TRBJ2-7 gives the full variable domain: GAGVSQSPRYKVTKRGQDVALRCDPISGHVSLYWYRQALGQGPEFLTYFNYEAQQDKSGLPNDRFSAERPEGSISTLTIQRTEQRDSAMYRCASSLLGGQDEQYFGPGTRLTVT.

This clonotype was observed a few times. The chain combines TRBV4-3 with TRBJ1-1; D ambiguous. V was trimmed by 0 bases and J by 1 base, leaving 30 bases between them. The CDR3 spans 22 residues. Germline V gives CDR1 LGHNA, CDR2 YSLEER. The CDR3 region has the DNA TGCGCCAGCAGCCAAGACACCCTGTACCCCCGGGAAGGTCGGGGTAGGAACACTGAAGCTTTCTTT. This encodes CASSQDTLYPREGRGRNTEAFF.

The sample holds a few counts of this clonotype. CDR3 coding DNA: TGTGCCACCTTGGTGGTGGGGGCCGGAGGCTATGGCTACACCTTC. Protein: CATLVVGAGGYGYTF. The J gene is TRBJ1-2, the V gene TRBV6-5; tentative D call: TRBD1 (6 bases). The germline CDR1 and CDR2 sequences are MNHEY and SVGAGI. The CDR3 is 15 amino acids. Trimming stripped 10 bases from V and 4 bases from J, with 22 bases between.

J is TRBJ1-6 and V is TRBV18, with 7 positions matching TRBD1. CDR1 is KGHSH and CDR2 is LQKENI in the germline V gene. The length of the CDR3 is 15 residues. Trimming at V came to 2 bases and at J to 7 bases, leaving 5 bases not matched to a gene. The CDR3 loop reads CASSPGTATNSPLHF. CDR3 sequence (DNA): TGTGCCAGCTCACCAGGGACAGCCACCAATTCACCCCTCCACTTT. The whole variable domain, filled in from reference TRBV18 and TRBJ1-6, reads NAGVMQNPRHLVRRRGQEARLRCSPMKGHSHVYWYRQLPEEGLKFMVYLQKENIIDESGMPKERFSAEFPKEGPSILRIQQVVRGDSAAYFCASSPGTATNSPLHFGNGTRLTVT.